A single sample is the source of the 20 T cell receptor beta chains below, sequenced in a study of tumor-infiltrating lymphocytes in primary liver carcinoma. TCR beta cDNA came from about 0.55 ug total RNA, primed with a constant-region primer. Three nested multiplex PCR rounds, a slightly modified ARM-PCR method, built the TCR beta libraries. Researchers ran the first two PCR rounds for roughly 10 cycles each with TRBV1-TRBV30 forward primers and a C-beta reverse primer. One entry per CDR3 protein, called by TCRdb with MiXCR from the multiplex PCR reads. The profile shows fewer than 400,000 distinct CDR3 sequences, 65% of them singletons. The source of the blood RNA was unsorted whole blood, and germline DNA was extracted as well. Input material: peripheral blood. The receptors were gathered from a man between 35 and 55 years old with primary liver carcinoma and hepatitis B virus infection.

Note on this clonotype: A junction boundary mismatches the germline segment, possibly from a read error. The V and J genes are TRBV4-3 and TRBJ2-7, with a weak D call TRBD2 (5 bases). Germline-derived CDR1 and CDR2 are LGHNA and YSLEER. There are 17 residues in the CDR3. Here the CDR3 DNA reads TGCGCCAGCAGCCAAGATTGGGCTAGCAGGACCTACTACGAGCAGTGCTTC. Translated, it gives CASSQDWASRTYYEQCF.

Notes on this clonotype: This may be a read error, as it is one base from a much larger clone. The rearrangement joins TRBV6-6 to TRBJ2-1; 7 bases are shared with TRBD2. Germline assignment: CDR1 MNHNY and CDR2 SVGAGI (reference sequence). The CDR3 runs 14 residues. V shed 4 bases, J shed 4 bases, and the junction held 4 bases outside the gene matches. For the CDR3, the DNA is TGTGCCAGCAGTTCCCTCGGGAGGTACAATGAGCAGTTCTTC. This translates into CASSSLGRYNEQFF.

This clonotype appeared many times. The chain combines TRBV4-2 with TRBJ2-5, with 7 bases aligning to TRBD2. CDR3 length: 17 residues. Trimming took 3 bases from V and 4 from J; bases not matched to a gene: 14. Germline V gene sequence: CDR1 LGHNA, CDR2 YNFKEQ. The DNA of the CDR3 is TGTGCCAGCAGCCAGGCAGCGGGACCCTTCGGTGGAGAGACCCAGTACTTC. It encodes CASSQAAGPFGGETQYF.

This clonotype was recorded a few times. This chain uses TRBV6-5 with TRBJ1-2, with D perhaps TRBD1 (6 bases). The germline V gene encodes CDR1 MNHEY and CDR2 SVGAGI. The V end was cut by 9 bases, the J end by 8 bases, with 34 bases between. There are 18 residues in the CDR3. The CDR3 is CASSLALQPGHRIEGYTF. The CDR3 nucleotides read TGTGCCAGTAGTCTAGCGTTGCAGCCGGGACACCGAATCGAAGGCTACACCTTC.

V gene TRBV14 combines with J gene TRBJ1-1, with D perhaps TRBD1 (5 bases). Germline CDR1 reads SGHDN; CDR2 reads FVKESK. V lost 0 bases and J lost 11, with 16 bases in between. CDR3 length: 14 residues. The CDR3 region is CASSQDLTVGEAFF. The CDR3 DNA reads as TGTGCCAGCAGCCAAGATTTAACAGTAGGGGAGGCTTTCTTT.

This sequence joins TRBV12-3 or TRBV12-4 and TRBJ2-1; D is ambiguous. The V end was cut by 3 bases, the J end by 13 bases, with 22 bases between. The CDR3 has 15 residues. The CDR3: CASSLGTSSYIDQFF. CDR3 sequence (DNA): TGTGCCAGCAGTTTGGGTACCAGCTCCTACATTGATCAGTTCTTC.

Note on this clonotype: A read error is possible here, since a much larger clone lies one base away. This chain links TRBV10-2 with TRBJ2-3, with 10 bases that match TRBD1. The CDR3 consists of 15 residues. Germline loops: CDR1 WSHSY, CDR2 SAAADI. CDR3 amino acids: CASSEGQGSTDAQYF. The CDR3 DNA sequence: TGCGCCAGCAGCGAGGGACAGGGGAGCACAGATGCGCAGTATTTT.

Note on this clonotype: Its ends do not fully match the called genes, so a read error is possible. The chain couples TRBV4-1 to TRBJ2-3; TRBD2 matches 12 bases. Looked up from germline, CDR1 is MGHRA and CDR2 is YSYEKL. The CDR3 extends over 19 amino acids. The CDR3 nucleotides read TGCGCCAGCAGCCAAGATGGGGGAGGGACTAGCGGGTACGGAGATACTCAGTATTTT. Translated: CASSQDGGGTSGYGDTQYF.

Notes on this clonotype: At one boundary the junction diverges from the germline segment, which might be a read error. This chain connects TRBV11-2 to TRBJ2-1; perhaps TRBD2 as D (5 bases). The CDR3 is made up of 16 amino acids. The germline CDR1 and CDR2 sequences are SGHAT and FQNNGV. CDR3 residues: CASTFSSKSSYNERFF. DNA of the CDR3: TGTGCCAGCACTTTTTCTAGCAAGAGCTCCTACAATGAGCGGTTCTTC.

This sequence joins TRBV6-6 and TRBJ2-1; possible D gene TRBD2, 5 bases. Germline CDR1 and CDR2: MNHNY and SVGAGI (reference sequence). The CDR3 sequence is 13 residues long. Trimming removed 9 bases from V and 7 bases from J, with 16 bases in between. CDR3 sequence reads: CASSPQRDNEQFF. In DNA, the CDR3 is TGTGCCAGTAGCCCTCAACGGGATAATGAGCAGTTCTTC.

In DNA, the CDR3 is TGTGCCAGCTCACCGTGGACTAGCGGGGTCACCGGGGAGCTGTTTTTT. This translates into CASSPWTSGVTGELFF. The V and J genes are TRBV18 and TRBJ2-2; 12 positions agree with TRBD2. The V gene's germline CDR1 is KGHSH and CDR2 LQKENI. The CDR3 length is 16 residues. The junction had 3 bases not matched to a gene; V was cut back by 3 bases and J by 4 bases.

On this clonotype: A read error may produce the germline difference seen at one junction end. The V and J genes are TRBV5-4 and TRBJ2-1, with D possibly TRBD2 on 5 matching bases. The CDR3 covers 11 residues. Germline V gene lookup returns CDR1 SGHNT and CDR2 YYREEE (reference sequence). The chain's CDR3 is CASSVSVEQYF. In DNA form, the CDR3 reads TGTGCCAGCAGCGTTAGCGTCGAGCAATACTTC.

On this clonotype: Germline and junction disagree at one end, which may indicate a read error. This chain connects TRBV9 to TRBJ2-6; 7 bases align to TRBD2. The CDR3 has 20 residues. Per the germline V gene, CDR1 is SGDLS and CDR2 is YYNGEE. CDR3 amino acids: CASSLAVGQRELSEANVLTF. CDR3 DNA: TGTGCCAGCAGCCTCGCCGTGGGGCAGCGGGAACTTTCTGAGGCCAACGTCCTGACTTTC.

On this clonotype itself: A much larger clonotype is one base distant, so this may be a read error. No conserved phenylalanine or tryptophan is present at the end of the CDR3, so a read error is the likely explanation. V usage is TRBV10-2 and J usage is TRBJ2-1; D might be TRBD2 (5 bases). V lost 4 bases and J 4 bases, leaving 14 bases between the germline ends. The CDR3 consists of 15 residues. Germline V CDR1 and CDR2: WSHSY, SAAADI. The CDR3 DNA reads TGCGCCAGCAGTGTAACTAGACCGCCTTACAATGAGCAGTTCCTC. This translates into CASSVTRPPYNEQFL.

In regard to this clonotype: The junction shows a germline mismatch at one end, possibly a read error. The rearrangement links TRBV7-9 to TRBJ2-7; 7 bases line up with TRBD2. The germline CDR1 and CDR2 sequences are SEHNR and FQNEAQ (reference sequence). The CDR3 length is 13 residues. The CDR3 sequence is CASNPGWEGERYF. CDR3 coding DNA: TGTGCCAGCAACCCGGGCTGGGAGGGTGAGCGGTACTTC.

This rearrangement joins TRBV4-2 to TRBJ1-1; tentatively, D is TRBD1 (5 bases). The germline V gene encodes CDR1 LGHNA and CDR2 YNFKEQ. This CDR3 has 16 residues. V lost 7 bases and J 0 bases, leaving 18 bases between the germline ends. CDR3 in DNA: TGTGCCAGCACCCGAGGGGAGATTTTTTTGAACACTGAAGCTTTCTTT. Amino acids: CASTRGEIFLNTEAFF.

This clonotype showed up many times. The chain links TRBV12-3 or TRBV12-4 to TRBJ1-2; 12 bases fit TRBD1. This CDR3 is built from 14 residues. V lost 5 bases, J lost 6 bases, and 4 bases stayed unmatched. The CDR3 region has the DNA TGTGCCAGCAGTCGGGACAGGGGGCAGGATGGCTACACCTTC. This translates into CASSRDRGQDGYTF.

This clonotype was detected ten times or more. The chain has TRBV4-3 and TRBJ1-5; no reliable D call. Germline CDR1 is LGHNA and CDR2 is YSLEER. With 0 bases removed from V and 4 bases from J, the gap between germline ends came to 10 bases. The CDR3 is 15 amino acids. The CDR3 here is CASSQDEGLNQPQHF. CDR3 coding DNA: TGCGCCAGCAGCCAAGATGAAGGGTTAAATCAGCCCCAGCATTTT.

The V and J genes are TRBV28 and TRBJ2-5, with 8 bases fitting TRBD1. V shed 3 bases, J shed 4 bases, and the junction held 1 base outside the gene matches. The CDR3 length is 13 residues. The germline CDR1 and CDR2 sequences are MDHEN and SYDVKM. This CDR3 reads CASSFRGPETQYF. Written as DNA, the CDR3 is TGTGCCAGCAGTTTCAGGGGGCCAGAGACCCAGTACTTC.

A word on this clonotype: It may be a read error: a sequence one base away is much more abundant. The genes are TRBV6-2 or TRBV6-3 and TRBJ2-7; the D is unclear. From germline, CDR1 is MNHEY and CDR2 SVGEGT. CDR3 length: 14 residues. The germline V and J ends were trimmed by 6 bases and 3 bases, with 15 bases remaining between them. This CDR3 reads CASRPAGGRYEQYF. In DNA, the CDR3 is TGTGCCAGCAGACCCGCTGGCGGACGCTACGAGCAGTACTTC.